This note documents a single TCR beta chain sequence. Antigen: not known. This specimen includes other DNA sequences encoding the same CDR3. This sample was taken from a study of shared clonotypes between healthy human individuals. Study-level results: Memory subsets generally showed smaller estimated richness than naive subsets did.

The protocol was immunoSEQ multiplex PCR, while the TCRdb copy is restricted to in-frame clones and leaves out a portion. The sample contains 700,000 to 950,000 clones, 96% of which appear only once. Trimming shortened V by 11 bases and J by 0 bases, and 14 bases separated the two germline ends. Germline CDR1 and CDR2: SNHLY and FYNNEI. The CDR3 is 13 amino acids. Naive CD8 cells, CD45RO-negative and positively selected for CCR7, excluded terminally differentiated effector memory CD45RA+ cells. The chain couples TRBV2 to TRBJ2-7; tentatively, D is TRBD1 (6 bases). Sample: naive CD8+ T cells sorted from blood. This TCR was sampled from a man aged 25 to 40 in good health. CDR3 in amino acids: CASTGTDSYEQYF. As DNA, the CDR3 is TGTGCCTCCACAGGGACCGACTCCTACGAGCAGTACTTC.